This paragraph covers one T cell receptor beta chain sequence. Its target is not known. In TCRdb, the RACE reads were re-called with MiXCR into one record per CDR3 protein. This sample has roughly 74,000 distinct CDR3 sequences, with around a third found just once. This record comes from a study of human T cells and chemical hapten exposure. Turning to the study itself: TCR yield per sample varied, mainly due to pooled library volumes.

Specified time point: patch test 1, 2 weeks after DPC sensitization. The treatment denotes: therapeutic diphenylcyclopropenone sensitization with weekly scalp DPC. The study extracted total RNA from unfractionated whole blood. Study outcomes and limitations: Versus controls, expanded TCRs had significantly more large CDR3 similarity clusters. Patch test score rose with PT1 expanded TCRs, significant at 8, 16, 32, not 4.

V was cut by 2 bases and J by 0 bases, with 11 bases left in between. Germline assignment: CDR1 MGHRA and CDR2 YSYEKL. This CDR3 has 16 amino acids. This TCR was recovered from a man aged 40-49 years with alopecia areata. Some clones in this sample may be carry-over from other donors' samples. The chain recombines TRBV4-1 with TRBJ2-1; no reliable D call. This specimen consisted of whole blood, obtained in connection with sensitization to the hapten diphenylcyclopropenone (DPC). The CDR3 nucleotides read TGCGCCAGCAGCCAACAGAAATCTAGCTCCTACAATGAGCAGTTCTTC. Amino acids: CASSQQKSSSYNEQFF.